The entry that follows covers one T cell receptor beta chain sequence. Its antigen is unknown. This sample is drawn from a study of human T cells and chemical hapten exposure. Study observations and caveats: Significantly more large CDR3 similarity clusters arose among expanded TCRs than among controls.

Germline loops: CDR1 SEHNR, CDR2 FQNEAQ (reference sequence). The V segment lost 5 bases and the J segment 5 bases; nucleotides outside the gene matches: 8. This CDR3 is 15 amino acids long. This sample's time point: patch test 1, 2 weeks after DPC sensitization. The treatment is: therapeutic diphenylcyclopropenone sensitization with weekly scalp DPC. Total RNA was isolated from unfractionated whole blood. Individual cDNA molecules received unique molecular identifiers in the library. TCRdb reprocessed the RACE reads with MiXCR, giving one entry per CDR3 protein. The data contain 42,000 or so distinct CDR3 sequences, 3% to 4.5% of them singletons.

The chain employs TRBV7-9 and TRBJ2-1; 8 bases align to TRBD2. The sequence derives from a man aged 45-65 years with alopecia areata. Some clones in this sample may be carry-over from other donors' samples. Here the sequenced sample was whole blood, taken in connection with sensitization to the hapten diphenylcyclopropenone (DPC). The CDR3 DNA sequence: TGTGCCAGCAGCCAGTGGCGGGAGGTAGACAATGAGCAGTTCTTC. This translates into CASSQWREVDNEQFF.